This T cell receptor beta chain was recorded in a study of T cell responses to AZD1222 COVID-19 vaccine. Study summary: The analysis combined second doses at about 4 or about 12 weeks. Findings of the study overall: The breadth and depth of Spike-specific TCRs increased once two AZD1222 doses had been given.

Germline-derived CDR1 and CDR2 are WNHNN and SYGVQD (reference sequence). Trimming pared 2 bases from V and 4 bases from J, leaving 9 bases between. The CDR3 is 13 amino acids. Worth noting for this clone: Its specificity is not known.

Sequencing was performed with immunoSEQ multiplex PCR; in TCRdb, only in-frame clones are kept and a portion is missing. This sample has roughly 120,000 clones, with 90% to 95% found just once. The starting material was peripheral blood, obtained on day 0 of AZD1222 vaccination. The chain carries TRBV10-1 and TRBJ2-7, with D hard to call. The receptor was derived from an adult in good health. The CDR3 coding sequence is TGCGCCAGCAGTGAGGGGGAACAATACGAGCAGTACTTC. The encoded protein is CASSEGEQYEQYF.